Only one count was recorded for the clone carrying this TCR beta chain. What it recognizes is unknown. This specimen comes from a study of immune cell composition in non-small cell lung cancer. Study-level findings and limits: In adenocarcinoma, maximal tumour-associated clone frequency tracked TIL tumour reactivity.

The germline gives CDR1 KGHSH, CDR2 LQKENI. V was clipped by 1 base and J by 5 bases; unmatched bases: 8. The CDR3 is made up of 15 amino acids. Some clones are missing from TCRdb's copy, which holds only in-frame ones; the method was immunoSEQ multiplex PCR. The sample lists 2,000 to 3,000 clones; 82% were seen once. This rearrangement joins TRBV18 to TRBJ2-7, with 7 bases identical to TRBD1. The source is a human donor with non-small cell lung cancer. The specimen sequenced was lung tumor tissue. CDR3 loop: CASSPQGALSDEQYF. CDR3 bases: TGTGCCAGCTCACCACAGGGGGCATTGAGTGACGAGCAGTACTTC.